This TCR beta chain was profiled in a study of blood T cell repertoires in COVID-19. The Seattle site enrolled patients during active infection and followed them longitudinally. Original processing notes: Estimation of nucleated cell counts relied on the amplification of reference gene primers. The protocol was immunoSEQ multiplex PCR, while the TCRdb copy is restricted to in-frame clones and leaves out a portion. V, J and clone size were drawn from that table, and D and trimming were deduced from the DNA. The sample contains over 150,000 clones, around 94% of which appear only once. V lost 6 bases and J lost 6, with 15 bases in between. The CDR3 sequence is 13 residues long.

Sequencing input: peripheral blood. This TCR was sampled from a man younger than 40 with COVID-19, enrolled during active disease. The chain combines TRBV12-3 or TRBV12-4 with TRBJ2-7; D possibly corresponds to TRBD2 (7 bases). CDR3 nucleotide sequence: TGTGCCAGCAGGGAACTAGGGGGGGGCGAGCAGTACTTC. It specifies CASRELGGGEQYF.